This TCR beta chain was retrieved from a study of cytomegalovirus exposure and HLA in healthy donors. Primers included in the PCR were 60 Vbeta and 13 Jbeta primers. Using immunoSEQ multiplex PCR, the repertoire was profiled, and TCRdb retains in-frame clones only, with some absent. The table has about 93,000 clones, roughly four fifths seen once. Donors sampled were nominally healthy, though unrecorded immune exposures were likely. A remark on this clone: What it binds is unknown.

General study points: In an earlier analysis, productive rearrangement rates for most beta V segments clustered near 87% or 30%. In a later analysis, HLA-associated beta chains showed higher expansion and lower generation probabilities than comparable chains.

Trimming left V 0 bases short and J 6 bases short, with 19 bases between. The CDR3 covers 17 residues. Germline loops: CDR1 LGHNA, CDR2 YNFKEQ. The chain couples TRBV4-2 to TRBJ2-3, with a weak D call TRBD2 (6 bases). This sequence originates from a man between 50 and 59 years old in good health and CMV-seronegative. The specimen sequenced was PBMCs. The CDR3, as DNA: TGTGCCAGCAGCCAAGATAGCACGGGGCGGGGCGGGGATACGCAGTATTTT. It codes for CASSQDSTGRGGDTQYF.